The clone carrying this T cell receptor beta chain has a count of ten or more. What it binds is not known. The CDR3 runs to 14 residues. Looked up from germline, CDR1 is MNHNS and CDR2 is SASEGT. Trimming shortened V by 3 bases and J by 4 bases, and 10 bases separated the two germline ends. TCRdb reprocessed the RT-PCR reads with MiXCR, giving one entry per CDR3 protein. The profile shows around 710,000 distinct CDR3 sequences, around 14% of them singletons. This sample is part of a study of response to subunit inactivated influenza vaccine. Study-wide results and caveats: T cells newly recruited by each seasonal influenza vaccination are few, the authors suggested.

The sample was PBMCs from blood, taken roughly 2 weeks before vaccination. The sequence derives from a man aged 45-65 years who received an inactivated influenza vaccine. J is TRBJ1-5 and V is TRBV6-1, with no clear D. The DNA for the CDR3 is TGTGCCAGCAGTGAGCTAAGGCAGAATCAGCCCCAGCATTTT. Protein: CASSELRQNQPQHF.